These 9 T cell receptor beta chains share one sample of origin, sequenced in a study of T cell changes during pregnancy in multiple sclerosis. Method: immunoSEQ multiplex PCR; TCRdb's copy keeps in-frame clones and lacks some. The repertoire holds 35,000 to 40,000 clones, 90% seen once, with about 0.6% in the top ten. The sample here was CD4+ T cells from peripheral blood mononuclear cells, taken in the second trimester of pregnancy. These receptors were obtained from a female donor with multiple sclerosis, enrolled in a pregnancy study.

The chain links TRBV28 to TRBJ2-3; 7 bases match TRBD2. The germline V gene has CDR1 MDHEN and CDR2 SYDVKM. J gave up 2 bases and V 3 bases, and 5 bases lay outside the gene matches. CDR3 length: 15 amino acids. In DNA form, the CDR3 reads TGTGCCAGCAGTTTGGCGCTAGCGGACACAGATACGCAGTATTTT. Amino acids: CASSLALADTDTQYF.

The CDR3: CASSPASGGLYKEQFF. The CDR3 DNA is TGTGCCAGCAGCCCGGCTAGCGGGGGGCTCTATAAGGAGCAGTTCTTC. The J gene is TRBJ2-1, the V gene TRBV28; 11 nucleotides line up with TRBD2. After removal of 6 bases from V and 10 bases from J, the junction contained 14 bases not matched to a gene. CDR1 MDHEN and CDR2 SYDVKM come from the germline V gene. The CDR3 is 16 residues long.

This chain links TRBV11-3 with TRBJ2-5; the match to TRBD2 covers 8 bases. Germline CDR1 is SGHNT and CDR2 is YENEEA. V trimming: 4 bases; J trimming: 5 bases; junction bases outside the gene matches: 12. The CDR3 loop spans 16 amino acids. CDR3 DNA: TGTGCCAGCAGCTCTGCTAGCGGGCGCACCCTGGAGACCCAGTACTTC. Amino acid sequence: CASSSASGRTLETQYF.

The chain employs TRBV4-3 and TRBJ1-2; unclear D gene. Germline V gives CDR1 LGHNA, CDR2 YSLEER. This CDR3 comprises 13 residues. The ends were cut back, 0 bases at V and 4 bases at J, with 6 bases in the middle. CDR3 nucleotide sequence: TGCGCCAGCAGCCAAGAACACAGCTATGGCTACACCTTC. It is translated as CASSQEHSYGYTF.

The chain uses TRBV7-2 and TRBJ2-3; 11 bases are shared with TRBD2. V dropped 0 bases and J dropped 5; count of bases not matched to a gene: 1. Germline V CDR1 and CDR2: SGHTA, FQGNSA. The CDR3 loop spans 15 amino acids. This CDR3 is CASSLASGGGDTQYF. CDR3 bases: TGTGCCAGCAGCTTAGCTAGCGGGGGGGGAGATACGCAGTATTTT. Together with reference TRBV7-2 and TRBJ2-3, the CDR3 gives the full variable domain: GAGVSQSPSNKVTEKGKDVELRCDPISGHTALYWYRQSLGQGLEFLIYFQGNSAPDKSGLPSDRFSAERTGGSVSTLTIQRTQQEDSAVYLCASSLASGGGDTQYFGPGTRLTVL.

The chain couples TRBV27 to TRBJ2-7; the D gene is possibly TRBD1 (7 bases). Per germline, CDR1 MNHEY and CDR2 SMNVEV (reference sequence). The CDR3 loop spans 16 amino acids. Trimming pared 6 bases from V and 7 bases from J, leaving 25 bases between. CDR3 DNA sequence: TGTGCCAGCAGAACTCTAGGGGGCGGGGTCTCCAGGGAGCAGTACTTC. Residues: CASRTLGGGVSREQYF.

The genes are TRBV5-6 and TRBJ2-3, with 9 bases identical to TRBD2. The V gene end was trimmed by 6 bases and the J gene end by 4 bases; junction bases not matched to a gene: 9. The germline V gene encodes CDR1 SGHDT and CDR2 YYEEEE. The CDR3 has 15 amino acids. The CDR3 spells CASTMISGRADTQYF. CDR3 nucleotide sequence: TGTGCCAGCACCATGATTAGCGGGAGAGCAGATACGCAGTATTTT. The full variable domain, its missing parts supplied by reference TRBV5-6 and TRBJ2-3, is DAGVTQSPTHLIKTRGQQVTLRCSPKSGHDTVSWYQQALGQGPQFIFQYYEEEERQRGNFPDRFSGHQFPNYSSELNVNALLLGDSALYLCASTMISGRADTQYFGPGTRLTVL.

CDR3 nucleotides: TGTGCCAGCAGTTTGTGGCAGGGGGGATCTTCTCAGCCCCAGCATTTT. Its translation is CASSLWQGGSSQPQHF. The chain links TRBV28 to TRBJ1-5, with TRBD1 identical over 7 bases. The length of the CDR3 is 16 residues. CDR1 and CDR2 from the germline V gene are MDHEN and SYDVKM. V was clipped by 3 bases and J by 6 bases; unmatched bases: 11. The full variable domain, completed using reference TRBV28 and TRBJ1-5, is DVKVTQSSRYLVKRTGEKVFLECVQDMDHENMFWYRQDPGLGLRLIYFSYDVKMKEKGDIPEGYSVSREKKERFSLILESASTNQTSMYLCASSLWQGGSSQPQHFGDGTRLSIL.

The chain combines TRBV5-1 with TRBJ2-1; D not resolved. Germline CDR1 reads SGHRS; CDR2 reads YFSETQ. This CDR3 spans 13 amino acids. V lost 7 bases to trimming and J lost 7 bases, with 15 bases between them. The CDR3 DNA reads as TGCGCCAGCCGCCCCGGGTCCCTTAATGAGCAGTTCTTC. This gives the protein CASRPGSLNEQFF. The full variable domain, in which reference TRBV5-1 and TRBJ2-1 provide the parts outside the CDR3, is KAGVTQTPRYLIKTRGQQVTLSCSPISGHRSVSWYQQTPGQGLQFLFEYFSETQRNKGNFPGRFSGRQFSNSRSEMNVSTLELGDSALYLCASRPGSLNEQFFGPGTRLTVL.